This passage covers 8 T cell receptor beta chains from one sample sequenced in a study of T-cell reconstitution after alpha-beta-depleted transplantation in children. Construction of the TCRbeta library involved unique molecular identifiers. TCRdb ran MiXCR on the PCR reads and lists one entry per CDR3 protein. The sample has a few hundred thousand distinct CDR3 sequences, 25% to 30% seen once; the top ten hold under 45%. Sequenced material: PBMCs, taken before TCRalphabeta/CD19-depleted stem cell transplant. The receptors shown here come from a boy in the first two years of life with Wiskott-Aldrich syndrome, due to receive a stem cell transplant.

This chain links TRBV5-1 with TRBJ2-2; 13 bases map to TRBD2. The CDR3 has 16 amino acids. Looked up from germline, CDR1 is SGHRS and CDR2 is YFSETQ. J was trimmed by 7 bases and V by 4 bases; bases with no gene match: 7. The CDR3 sequence: CASSIGTSGIVGELFF. The CDR3 DNA reads TGCGCCAGCAGCATCGGGACTAGCGGGATCGTCGGGGAGCTGTTTTTT.

This clonotype was seen only a few times. The chain recombines TRBV29-1 with TRBJ1-4, with a weak D call TRBD1 (5 bases). The V gene's germline CDR1 is SQVTM and CDR2 ANQGSEA. The CDR3 extends over 13 amino acids. Trimming left V 6 bases short and J 5 bases short, with 13 bases between. The CDR3 reads CSVLGTGNEKLFF. The CDR3, as DNA: TGCAGCGTCCTAGGGACGGGGAATGAAAAACTGTTTTTT.

This clonotype was seen only a few times. The rearrangement joins TRBV7-2 to TRBJ2-7; 9 positions match TRBD2. V lost 1 base, J lost 2 bases, and 3 bases stayed unmatched. The germline CDR1 and CDR2 sequences are SGHTA and FQGNSA. CDR3 length: 15 amino acids. This CDR3 reads CASSLVLAGPYEQYF. The CDR3 bases are TGTGCCAGCAGCTTAGTACTAGCGGGCCCCTACGAGCAGTACTTC.

CDR3 nucleotide sequence: TGCGCCAGCTACCGGGACAGCTCCTACAATGAGCAGTTCTTC. Protein sequence: CASYRDSSYNEQFF. V usage is TRBV5-1 and J usage is TRBJ2-1, with 7 bases matching TRBD1. The ends lost 7 bases at V and 0 bases at J; junction bases unmatched: 4. Germline V gene sequence: CDR1 SGHRS, CDR2 YFSETQ. CDR3 length: 14 amino acids.

This clonotype was detected only a few times. CDR3 sequence: CSVVPDQNYGYTF. The DNA for the CDR3 is TGCAGCGTCGTCCCCGACCAGAACTATGGCTACACCTTC. The gene calls are TRBV29-1 and TRBJ1-2; D gene unclear. Germline loops: CDR1 SQVTM, CDR2 ANQGSEA. V dropped 6 bases and J dropped 2 bases, with 13 bases sitting between them. The CDR3 loop spans 13 amino acids.

This rearrangement joins TRBV12-3 or TRBV12-4 to TRBJ2-2; 8 bases align to TRBD2. Trimming cost V 6 bases and J 7 bases; bases outside gene matches: 16. The CDR3 extends over 17 amino acids. The DNA of the CDR3 is TGTGCCAGCAGCCGAAGTGTCGGGAGGGCCAATGACGGGGAGCTGTTTTTT. Encoded protein: CASSRSVGRANDGELFF.

The genes are TRBV2 and TRBJ2-5, with D unresolved. CDR3 length: 13 residues. Trimming cost V 7 bases and J 2 bases, with 11 bases left between them. The V gene's germline CDR1 is SNHLY and CDR2 FYNNEI. The CDR3 loop is CASKTVVQETQYF. The DNA for the CDR3 is TGTGCCAGCAAAACAGTTGTACAAGAGACCCAGTACTTC.

This chain uses TRBV27 with TRBJ2-2, with D unclear. Germline V lookup: CDR1 MNHEY, CDR2 SMNVEV (reference sequence). The CDR3 loop spans 18 amino acids. Between the trimmed V and J ends, which lost 5 bases and 4 bases, there was a span of 23 bases. The CDR3 reads CASSLTSVPQIGTGELFF. The CDR3 nucleotides read TGTGCCAGCAGTCTGACCTCCGTGCCCCAGATAGGCACCGGGGAGCTGTTTTTT.